This TCR beta chain derives from a study of blood T cell repertoires in COVID-19. As for the study in general: Some COVID-19 samples were acute and others convalescent; all came from the United States, Italy and Spain. T cells, B-cell-depleted T cells, or PBMCs provided the cDNA or gDNA that served as material.

V lost 8 bases and J 2 bases, leaving 12 bases between the germline ends. The CDR3 consists of 13 residues. Germline lookup yields CDR1 SGHTA and CDR2 FQGTGA. Study processing details: Estimates of nucleated cell counts were drawn from the amplification of reference gene primers. This table comes from immunoSEQ multiplex PCR, and its TCRdb copy is limited to in-frame clones, with some not included. The V and J calls and the clone size are those of that table, but D and trimming were determined from the DNA. The sample lists hundreds of thousands of clones, about nine tenths occurring once. The sample consisted of peripheral blood. The source of this sequence is a woman between 65 and 79 years old with COVID-19, enrolled during active disease. The chain uses TRBV7-3 and TRBJ1-1; D is possibly TRBD1 (5 bases). The CDR3 nucleotides read TGTGCCAGCGCAATCCAGGGAAACACTGAAGCTTTCTTT. It translates to CASAIQGNTEAFF.